Listed below are T cell receptor beta chains from one sample, sequenced in a study of blood T cell repertoires in COVID-19. The repertoire was sequenced with immunoSEQ multiplex PCR; TCRdb's copy has only in-frame clones and lacks some. Here the sample spans over 45,000 clones, approximately 80% being singletons. What was sequenced was peripheral blood. The source is a human donor with active or convalescent COVID-19. The donor label of this sample is uncertain. Both conserved end residues are part of each CDR3.

>TRBV9|TRBJ1-5
CASIGRAQPQHF
>TRBV5-1|TRBJ2-5
CASSAGLAGQETQYF
>TRBV6-5|TRBJ1-1
CASSYPPGHGTEAFF
>TRBV7-3|TRBJ2-1
CASSFRGSFNEQFF
>TRBV19|TRBJ1-4
CASSIRGGGEKLFF
>TRBV18|TRBJ2-3
CASSPTSGMPRPDTQYF
>TRBV2|TRBJ2-3
CASNSGREGTDTQYF
>TRBV28|TRBJ2-3
CAVSSAGATDTQYF
>TRBV19|TRBJ1-5
CASRKDRDQPQHF
>TRBV4-1|TRBJ1-1
CASSQGQGVAEAFF
>TRBV7-2|TRBJ2-3
CASSLLGGIGTDTQYF
>TRBV7-9|TRBJ2-3
CASSLGVSTDTQYF
>TRBV2|TRBJ2-3
CASRQGAQADTQYF
>TRBV6-5|TRBJ2-2
CASRKGQGAWELFF
>TRBV5-6|TRBJ2-7
CASSPRAAGAYEQYF
>TRBV5-1|TRBJ2-7
CASSLPPSGLSSYEQYF
>TRBV4-2|TRBJ1-5
CASSQDLVRGDSNQPQHF
>TRBV19|TRBJ2-3
CASRGLAGFTQYF
>TRBV19|TRBJ1-1
CASHRSRNTEAFF
>TRBV18|TRBJ2-7
CASSPRTSPFYEQYF
>TRBV6-6|TRBJ2-7
CASGRDYSYEQYF
>TRBV2|TRBJ2-7
CASTGTGIYEQYF
>TRBV18|TRBJ2-7
CASSPSSGTVSGHEQYF
>TRBV11-2|TRBJ2-1
CASSLMRVGTRFYEQFF
>TRBV7-3|TRBJ2-1
CASSPWGSGRVYNEQFF
>TRBV14|TRBJ2-1
CASSPVGGGRGGEQFF
>TRBV25-1|TRBJ1-2
CASSEAGTGHGGYTF
>TRBV30|TRBJ2-5
CAWSTVRDNQYF
>TRBV9|TRBJ2-3
CASSVGREGDTQYF
>TRBV19|TRBJ2-7
CASSIAKTSGTFNEQYF
>TRBV11-1|TRBJ2-3
CASSLDWTGVGTQYF
>TRBV5-4|TRBJ1-4
CASSLGQENEKLFF
>TRBV7-6|TRBJ2-1
CASSLAVTSAPGRNEQFF
>TRBV11-3|TRBJ2-7
CASSLLSGKAHEQYF
>TRBV2|TRBJ2-1
CASRTSGSGNEQFF
>TRBV11-3|TRBJ1-3
CASRFDGGSSGNTIYF
>TRBV6-5|TRBJ2-7
CASSYDRGTYEQYF
>TRBV5-4|TRBJ1-2
CASSSPLPGQGGGYTF
>TRBV6-5|TRBJ2-7
CASLVRYEQYF
>TRBV7-9|TRBJ2-7
CASSSPGLANYEQYF
>TRBV5-6|TRBJ2-4
CASSAGSGRAGWDIQYF
>TRBV21-1|TRBJ1-6
CASSLRGDTYNSPLHF
>TRBV6-4|TRBJ2-1
CASSDGGTGIPNEQFF
>TRBV12-3/TRBV12-4|TRBJ1-1
CASSNGVQAFF
>TRBV9|TRBJ2-3
CASSVGGSGRSDTQYF
>TRBV7-8|TRBJ2-7
CASSPVGSGYEQYF
>TRBV28|TRBJ1-2
CASNPRTGGIYGYTF
>TRBV5-1|TRBJ2-7
CASSFGYGIGDEQYF
>TRBV7-9|TRBJ2-3
CASSYGQGAGDTQYF
>TRBV30|TRBJ1-2
CAWSAQGGVSYGYTF
>TRBV14|TRBJ1-2
CASSQLTSGYTF
>TRBV5-1|TRBJ1-5
CASSLEGGNQPQHF
>TRBV3-1/TRBV3-2|TRBJ2-5
CASSQEDRQSETQYF
>TRBV12-2|TRBJ1-2
CASRLASDRSLYGYTF
>TRBV5-8|TRBJ1-4
CASTSGGSWANEKLFF